The 31 T cell receptor beta chains reported below all come from one sample, sequenced in a study of blood T cell repertoires in COVID-19. Sequenced by immunoSEQ multiplex PCR; TCRdb stores in-frame clones only, minus some. The sample consists of under 250,000 clones, about 86% of them appearing once. The sequenced sample was PBMCs or T cells enriched from blood (not recorded which). The receptors here all came from a woman aged 50 to 65 with acute COVID-19.

This clone appeared once. V usage is TRBV28 and J usage is TRBJ1-2; 8 nucleotides line up with TRBD1. The germline CDR1 and CDR2 sequences are MDHEN and SYDVKM. With V trimmed by 3 bases and J by 5 bases, 8 bases remained unmatched. CDR3 length equals 15 residues. CDR3 region: CASSFHRTGTYGYTF. CDR3 sequence (DNA): TGTGCCAGCAGTTTCCACCGGACAGGGACGTATGGCTACACCTTC.

The J gene is TRBJ1-1, the V gene TRBV7-2; TRBD1 aligns across 7 bases. Losses at the gene ends were 5 bases for V and 3 bases for J; bases not matched to a gene: 9. Germline assignment: CDR1 SGHTA and CDR2 FQGNSA. The CDR3 totals 15 residues. The CDR3 sequence is CASSPPPGGHTEAFF. The CDR3 DNA reads TGTGCCAGCAGCCCTCCCCCAGGGGGGCACACTGAAGCTTTCTTT.

The chain is built from TRBV7-2 and TRBJ2-2; D possibly corresponds to TRBD1 (5 bases). The V gene's germline CDR1 is SGHTA and CDR2 FQGNSA. The ends were cut back, 2 bases at V and 7 bases at J, with 11 bases in the middle. The CDR3 consists of 14 residues. This CDR3 is CASSLFDSGGELFF. DNA for the CDR3: TGTGCCAGCAGCTTATTTGACAGTGGCGGGGAGCTGTTTTTT.

The rearrangement uses TRBV4-3 and TRBJ2-7, with D tentatively TRBD1 (5 bases). The CDR3 has 12 amino acids. The V gene lost 4 bases and the J gene lost 6 bases, with 10 bases spanning the gap. Germline lookup yields CDR1 LGHNA and CDR2 YSLEER. In DNA form, the CDR3 reads TGCGCCAGCAGCCGAGGCAGGGCCGAGCAGTACTTC. Encoded protein: CASSRGRAEQYF.

CDR3 bases: TGTGCCAGCAGTTGGAGGGGGGGGCTGGGCTACACCTTC. Translated, it gives CASSWRGGLGYTF. The chain has TRBV27 and TRBJ1-2; maybe TRBD1 (6 bases). Per germline, CDR1 MNHEY and CDR2 SMNVEV (reference sequence). Between the trimmed V and J ends, which lost 4 bases and 8 bases, there was a span of 14 bases. This CDR3 has 13 amino acids.

The CDR3 loop is CASSRDSYTDTQYF. CDR3 nucleotides: TGTGCCAGCTCAAGGGACAGTTACACAGATACGCAGTATTTT. The chain uses TRBV18 and TRBJ2-3, with TRBD1 identical over 7 bases. Unmatched junction bases numbered 4, after V lost 5 bases and J lost 2 bases. This CDR3 contains 14 residues. From germline, CDR1 is KGHSH and CDR2 LQKENI.

The rearrangement joins TRBV7-9 to TRBJ2-2; D perhaps matches TRBD2 (5 bases). CDR1 is SEHNR and CDR2 is FQNEAQ in the germline V gene (reference sequence). With 2 bases removed from V and 4 bases from J, the gap between germline ends came to 11 bases. The CDR3 is made up of 15 amino acids. As DNA, the CDR3 is TGTGCCAGCAGCTTAAGGGAGTTGGGCACCGGGGAGCTGTTTTTT. This gives the protein CASSLRELGTGELFF.

The chain employs TRBV2 and TRBJ1-1; no clear D gene. Germline V gene lookup returns CDR1 SNHLY and CDR2 FYNNEI. The germline V and J ends were trimmed by 7 bases and 4 bases, with 13 bases remaining between them. The CDR3 spans 13 residues. The CDR3 sequence is CASKAREFTEAFF. CDR3 nucleotides: TGTGCCAGCAAAGCAAGGGAGTTCACTGAAGCTTTCTTT.

This chain joins TRBV11-2 and TRBJ2-7, with D possibly being TRBD2 (5 bases). Germline V lookup: CDR1 SGHAT, CDR2 FQNNGV. Trimming shortened V by 3 bases and J by 2 bases, and 8 bases separated the two germline ends. This CDR3 spans 13 amino acids. CDR3 sequence reads: CASSLSGTYEQYF. In nucleotides, the CDR3 is TGTGCCAGCAGCTTGAGCGGAACCTACGAGCAGTACTTC.

V gene TRBV5-1 combines with J gene TRBJ2-1; 7 bases fit TRBD1. V shed 0 bases, J shed 6 bases, and the junction held 0 bases outside the gene matches. The CDR3 consists of 13 residues. Germline V CDR1 and CDR2: SGHRS, YFSETQ. The DNA for the CDR3 is TGCGCCAGCAGCTTGGCAGGGGGCAATGAGCAGTTCTTC. It specifies CASSLAGGNEQFF.

This clone was seen just once. The chain has TRBV15 and TRBJ2-2, with 7 nucleotides matching TRBD2. Losses at the gene ends were 0 bases for V and 6 bases for J; bases not matched to a gene: 7. This CDR3 has 16 residues. CDR1 LNHNV and CDR2 YYDKDF come from the germline V gene (reference sequence). The CDR3 reads CATSRDAGGGAGELFF. CDR3 DNA sequence: TGTGCCACCAGCAGAGATGCTGGCGGGGGAGCCGGGGAGCTGTTTTTT.

This sequence joins TRBV11-2 and TRBJ1-6; D gene uncertain. This CDR3 comprises 14 residues. Trimming pared 5 bases from V and 5 bases from J, leaving 10 bases between. CDR1 is SGHAT, CDR2 FQNNGV, per germline. Written as DNA, the CDR3 is TGTGCCAGCAGCCTCCCCGGGGATAATTCACCCCTCCACTTT. Translating gives CASSLPGDNSPLHF. The whole variable domain, remainder taken from reference TRBV11-2 and TRBJ1-6, is EAGVAQSPRYKIIEKRQSVAFWCNPISGHATLYWYQQILGQGPKLLIQFQNNGVVDDSQLPKDRFSAERLKGVDSTLKIQPAKLEDSAVYLCASSLPGDNSPLHFGNGTRLTVT.

With respect to this clone: Additional DNA sequences in this sample encode the identical CDR3. V usage is TRBV7-9 and J usage is TRBJ2-3; D gene ambiguous. V lost 4 bases and J lost 2, with 4 bases in between. Germline CDR1 is SEHNR and CDR2 is FQNEAQ (reference sequence). The CDR3 has 12 amino acids. The CDR3 reads CASSSSTDTQYF. The DNA for the CDR3 is TGTGCCAGCAGCTCCTCCACAGATACGCAGTATTTT.

The chain joins TRBV11-2 to TRBJ2-5, with TRBD2 matching over 8 bases. The CDR3 length is 13 residues. Germline V gives CDR1 SGHAT, CDR2 FQNNGV. After removal of 5 bases from V and 5 bases from J, the junction contained 4 bases not matched to a gene. This CDR3 is CASSTGLAETQYF. CDR3 coding DNA: TGTGCCAGCAGCACAGGACTAGCTGAGACCCAGTACTTC.

J is TRBJ2-1 and V is TRBV12-5; D uncertain. The CDR3 has 12 residues. The V gene lost 2 bases and the J gene lost 7 bases, with 6 bases spanning the gap. Per germline, CDR1 LGHNT and CDR2 FRNRAP. The CDR3 bases are TGTGCTAGTGGTTTGTACGGTAATGAGCAGTTCTTC. Its protein product is CASGLYGNEQFF.

The genes are TRBV3-1 (or the pseudogene TRBV3-2) and TRBJ1-2, with D unclear. V was pared by 2 bases and J by 0 bases, with 10 bases between. Germline CDR1 and CDR2: LGHDT and YNNKEL (reference sequence). This CDR3 contains 15 residues. The CDR3 spells CASSQTEIANYGYTF. The CDR3 DNA follows: TGTGCCAGCAGCCAAACCGAGATAGCTAACTATGGCTACACCTTC.

This chain uses TRBV2 with TRBJ1-6; TRBD1 is a possible D gene (6 bases). In germline, CDR1 is SNHLY, CDR2 FYNNEI. The CDR3 has 17 residues. V was clipped by 4 bases and J by 10 bases, with 23 bases between them. The CDR3 region is CASSGSLGQIIGSPLHF. In DNA form, the CDR3 reads TGTGCCAGCAGTGGCAGTCTGGGACAAATCATCGGATCACCCCTCCACTTT.

The chain employs TRBV12-5 and TRBJ1-1, with D tentatively TRBD1 (5 bases). The V end was cut by 5 bases, the J end by 1 base, with 8 bases between. Germline V gives CDR1 LGHNT, CDR2 FRNRAP. CDR3 size: 13 residues. The CDR3 reads CASGGGGNTEAFF. CDR3 sequence (DNA): TGTGCTAGTGGTGGCGGGGGGAACACTGAAGCTTTCTTT. The full variable domain, completed using reference TRBV12-5 and TRBJ1-1, is DARVTQTPRHKVTEMGQEVTMRCQPILGHNTVFWYRQTMMQGLELLAYFRNRAPLDDSGMPKDRFSAEMPDATLATLKIQPSEPRDSAVYFCASGGGGNTEAFFGQGTRLTVV.

This chain links TRBV18 with TRBJ1-4; 7 positions agree with TRBD1. The CDR3 length is 14 residues. The germline CDR1 and CDR2 sequences are KGHSH and LQKENI. V was clipped by 1 base and J by 6 bases; unmatched bases: 2. The CDR3 DNA sequence: TGTGCCAGCTCACCACGGCAGGGGGATGAAAAACTGTTTTTT. Translated: CASSPRQGDEKLFF.

This sequence joins TRBV5-4 and TRBJ1-5; D ambiguous. The V gene's germline CDR1 is SGHNT and CDR2 YYREEE (reference sequence). The V gene lost 2 bases and the J gene lost 1 base, with 10 bases spanning the gap. The CDR3 is 15 residues long. DNA for the CDR3: TGTGCCAGCAGCTTCTGGGGAGCAAGCAATCAGCCCCAGCATTTT. Its translation is CASSFWGASNQPQHF. The full variable domain, its missing parts supplied by reference TRBV5-4 and TRBJ1-5, is ETGVTQSPTHLIKTRGQQVTLRCSSQSGHNTVSWYQQALGQGPQFIFQYYREEENGRGNFPPRFSGLQFPNYSSELNVNALELDDSALYLCASSFWGASNQPQHFGDGTRLSIL.

This chain connects TRBV21-1 to TRBJ2-7; the D call in the table, TRBD2, was not verified against the DNA. TRBV21-1 corresponds to a pseudogene. This CDR3 contains 14 residues. CDR3 amino acids: CASTGFLGGYEQCF. The CDR3 coding sequence is TGTGCCAGCACCGGATTCCTGGGAGGCTACGAGCAGTGCTTC.

The chain employs TRBV4-3 and TRBJ2-7; TRBD2 is a possible D gene (6 bases). Trimming took 1 base from V and 0 from J, leaving 7 bases between them. Germline V CDR1 and CDR2: LGHNA, YSLEER. The CDR3 extends over 14 amino acids. Here the CDR3 DNA reads TGCGCCAGCAGCCAAGGGCGGGGCTCCTACGAGCAGTACTTC. Encoded protein: CASSQGRGSYEQYF.

This clone was detected once. This chain uses TRBV6-6 with TRBJ1-6; D uncertain. The CDR3 spans 15 residues. Trimming left V 4 bases short and J 8 bases short, with 15 bases between. Germline lookup yields CDR1 MNHNY and CDR2 SVGAGI (reference sequence). This chain's CDR3 is CASSWEGVEDSPLHF. CDR3 nucleotides: TGTGCCAGCAGTTGGGAGGGTGTGGAGGATTCACCCCTCCACTTT.

The V and J genes are TRBV19 and TRBJ2-3, with a tentative D call TRBD2 (5 bases). CDR1 and CDR2 (germline): LNHDA, SQIVND (reference sequence). The ends were cut back, 3 bases at V and 2 bases at J, with 15 bases in the middle. The CDR3 covers 16 residues. The CDR3: CASSIAGSLSTDTQYF. As DNA, the CDR3 is TGTGCCAGTAGTATCGCGGGCAGCCTATCCACAGATACGCAGTATTTT.

With respect to this clone: The junction shows a germline mismatch at one end, possibly a read error. The V call is TRBV7-2, the J call TRBJ2-1; TRBD2 matches at 7 bases. CDR3 length: 13 amino acids. CDR1 is SGHTA and CDR2 is FQGNSA in the germline V gene. The CDR3 nucleotides are TGTGCCAGCAGCTTAGGGGTGGGGGACTATCATCTCTTC. Translation: CASSLGVGDYHLF.

The rearrangement joins TRBV2 to TRBJ2-3; 8 bases fit TRBD2. Germline-derived CDR1 and CDR2 are SNHLY and FYNNEI. This CDR3 is built from 15 residues. V lost 9 bases and J lost 1; bases outside the gene matches: 9. CDR3: CASRLGLAGTDTQYF. The CDR3 DNA is TGTGCCAGTAGGCTAGGACTAGCCGGCACAGATACGCAGTATTTT.

This rearrangement joins TRBV7-3 to TRBJ2-2; 8 bases agree with TRBD1. The J segment lost 9 bases and the V segment lost 2 bases, leaving 5 bases of the junction unmatched. CDR1 and CDR2 from the germline V gene are SGHTA and FQGTGA. This CDR3 is 14 amino acids long. The CDR3, as DNA: TGTGCCAGCAGCTTATCGCAGGGGGCCCGGGAGCTGTTTTTT. This sequence encodes CASSLSQGARELFF.

This clone has just a few counts. The chain recombines TRBV7-2 with TRBJ1-1; the match to TRBD1 covers 8 bases. J gave up 4 bases and V 2 bases, and 3 bases lay outside the gene matches. The CDR3 has 14 amino acids. Germline V gives CDR1 SGHTA, CDR2 FQGNSA. The CDR3 region has the DNA TGTGCCAGCAGCTTACAGGGGGCGACCACTGAAGCTTTCTTT. It encodes CASSLQGATTEAFF. Full variable domain (remainder filled in from reference TRBV7-2 and TRBJ1-1): GAGVSQSPSNKVTEKGKDVELRCDPISGHTALYWYRQSLGQGLEFLIYFQGNSAPDKSGLPSDRFSAERTGGSVSTLTIQRTQQEDSAVYLCASSLQGATTEAFFGQGTRLTVV.

This chain links TRBV18 with TRBJ1-2; 11 nucleotides line up with TRBD1. Germline V gives CDR1 KGHSH, CDR2 LQKENI. V dropped 2 bases and J dropped 7; count of bases not matched to a gene: 12. The CDR3 has 17 residues. The CDR3 loop reads CASSPEGQGARISGYTF. For the CDR3, the DNA is TGTGCCAGCTCACCAGAAGGACAGGGGGCGCGAATAAGTGGCTACACCTTC.

This clone is a singleton in its sample. The chain combines TRBV27 with TRBJ1-3; 7 positions match TRBD1. Germline-derived CDR1 and CDR2 are MNHEY and SMNVEV (reference sequence). The CDR3 spans 16 residues. Trimming took 2 bases from V and 7 from J; bases not matched to a gene: 11. Here the CDR3 reads CASSLAKGGPGNTIYF. The DNA of the CDR3 is TGTGCCAGCAGTTTAGCCAAAGGGGGCCCAGGGAACACCATATATTTT.

The rearrangement uses TRBV20-1 and TRBJ1-2; the match to TRBD1 covers 8 bases. Trimming took 3 bases from V and 7 from J; bases not matched to a gene: 1. The CDR3 has 11 amino acids. The germline CDR1 and CDR2 sequences are DFQATT and SNEGSKA (reference sequence). The CDR3 protein is CSARDRVGYTF. Here the CDR3 DNA reads TGCAGTGCTAGGGACAGGGTTGGCTACACCTTC.